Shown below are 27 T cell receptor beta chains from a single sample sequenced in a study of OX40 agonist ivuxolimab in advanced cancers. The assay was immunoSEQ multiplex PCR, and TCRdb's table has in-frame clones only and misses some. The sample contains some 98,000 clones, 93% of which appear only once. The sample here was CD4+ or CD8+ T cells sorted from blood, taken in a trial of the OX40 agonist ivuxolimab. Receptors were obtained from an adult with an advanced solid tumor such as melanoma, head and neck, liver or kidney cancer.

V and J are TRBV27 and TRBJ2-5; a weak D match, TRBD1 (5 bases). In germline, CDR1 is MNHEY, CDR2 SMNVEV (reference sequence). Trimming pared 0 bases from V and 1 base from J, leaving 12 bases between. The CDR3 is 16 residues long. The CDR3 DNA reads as TGTGCCAGCAGTTTATCCGTGCGGACAAGCCAAGAGACCCAGTACTTC. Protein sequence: CASSLSVRTSQETQYF.

This CDR3 is CASSLVGPRGYTF. The CDR3 nucleotides read TGTGCCAGCAGCTTAGTAGGGCCTCGAGGCTACACCTTC. V gene TRBV7-2 combines with J gene TRBJ1-2; D ambiguous. This CDR3 has 13 amino acids. V dropped 1 base and J dropped 8 bases, with 11 bases sitting between them. CDR1 and CDR2 from the germline V gene are SGHTA and FQGNSA.

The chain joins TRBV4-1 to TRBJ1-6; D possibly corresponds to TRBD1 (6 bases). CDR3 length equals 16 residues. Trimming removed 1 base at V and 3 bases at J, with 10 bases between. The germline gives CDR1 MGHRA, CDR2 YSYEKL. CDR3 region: CASSQGGHGYNSPLHF. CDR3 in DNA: TGCGCCAGCAGCCAAGGGGGACACGGCTATAATTCACCCCTCCACTTT.

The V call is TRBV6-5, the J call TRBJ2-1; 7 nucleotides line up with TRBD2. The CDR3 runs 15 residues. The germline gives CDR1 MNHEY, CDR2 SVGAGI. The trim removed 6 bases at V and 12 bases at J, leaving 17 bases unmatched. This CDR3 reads CASSLTSRGGGRQFF. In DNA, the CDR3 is TGTGCCAGCAGCCTTACTTCAAGGGGAGGCGGGAGGCAGTTCTTC.

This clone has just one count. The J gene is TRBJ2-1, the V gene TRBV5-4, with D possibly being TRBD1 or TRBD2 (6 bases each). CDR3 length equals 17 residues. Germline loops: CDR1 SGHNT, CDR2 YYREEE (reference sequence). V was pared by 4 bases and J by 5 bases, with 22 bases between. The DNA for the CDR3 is TGTGCCAGCAGCCCGGAGGGGGTGGGAGAATTAGACAATGAGCAGTTCTTC. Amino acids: CASSPEGVGELDNEQFF.

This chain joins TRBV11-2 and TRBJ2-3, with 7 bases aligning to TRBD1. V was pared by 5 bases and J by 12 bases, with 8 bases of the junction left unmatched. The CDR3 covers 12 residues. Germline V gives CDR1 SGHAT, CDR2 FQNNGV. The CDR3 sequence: CASSPDRVLQYF. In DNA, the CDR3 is TGTGCCAGCAGCCCTGACAGGGTTCTACAGTATTTT.

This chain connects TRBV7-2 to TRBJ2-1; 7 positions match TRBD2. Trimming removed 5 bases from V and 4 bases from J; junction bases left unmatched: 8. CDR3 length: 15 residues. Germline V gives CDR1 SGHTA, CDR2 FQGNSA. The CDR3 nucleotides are TGTGCCAGCAGCCTAGTGTCGGGAGGTTACAATGAGCAGTTCTTC. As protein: CASSLVSGGYNEQFF.

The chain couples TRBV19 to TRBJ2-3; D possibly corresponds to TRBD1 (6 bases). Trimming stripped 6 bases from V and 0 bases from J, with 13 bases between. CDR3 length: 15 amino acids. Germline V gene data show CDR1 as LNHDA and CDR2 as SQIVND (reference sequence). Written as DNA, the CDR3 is TGTGCCAGTAGAAGACAGGCCCCTAGCACAGATACGCAGTATTTT. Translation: CASRRQAPSTDTQYF.

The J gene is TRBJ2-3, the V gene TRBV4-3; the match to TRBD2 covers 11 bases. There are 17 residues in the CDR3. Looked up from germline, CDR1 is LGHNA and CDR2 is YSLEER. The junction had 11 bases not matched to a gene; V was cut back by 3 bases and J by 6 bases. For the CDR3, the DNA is TGCGCCAGCAGCCAGGCCTCGGGACTAGCGGTAGTTGATACGCAGTATTTT. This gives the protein CASSQASGLAVVDTQYF.

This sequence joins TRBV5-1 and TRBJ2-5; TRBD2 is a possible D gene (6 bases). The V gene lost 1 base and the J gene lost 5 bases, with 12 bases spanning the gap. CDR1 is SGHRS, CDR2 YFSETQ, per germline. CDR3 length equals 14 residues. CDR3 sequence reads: CASSLNPRGETQYF. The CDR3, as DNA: TGCGCCAGCAGCTTGAATCCCCGGGGGGAGACCCAGTACTTC.

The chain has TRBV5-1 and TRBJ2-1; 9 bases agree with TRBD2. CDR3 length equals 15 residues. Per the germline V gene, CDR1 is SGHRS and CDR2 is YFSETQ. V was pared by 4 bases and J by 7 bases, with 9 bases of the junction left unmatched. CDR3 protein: CASSEPSGISNEQFF. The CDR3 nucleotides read TGCGCCAGCAGCGAACCTAGCGGGATTTCGAATGAGCAGTTCTTC.

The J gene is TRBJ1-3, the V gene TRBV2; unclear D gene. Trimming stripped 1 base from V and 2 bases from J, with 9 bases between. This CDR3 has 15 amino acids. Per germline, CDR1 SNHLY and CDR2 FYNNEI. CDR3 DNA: TGTGCCAGCAGTGAAGAGGGCAGAACTGGAAACACCATATATTTT. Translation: CASSEEGRTGNTIYF.

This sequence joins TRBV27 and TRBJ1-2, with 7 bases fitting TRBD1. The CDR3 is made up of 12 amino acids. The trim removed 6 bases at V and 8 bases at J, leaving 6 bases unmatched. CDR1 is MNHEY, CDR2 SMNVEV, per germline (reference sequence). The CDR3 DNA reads TGTGCCAGCAGCACCACAGGGGAAGGCTACACCTTC. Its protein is CASSTTGEGYTF.

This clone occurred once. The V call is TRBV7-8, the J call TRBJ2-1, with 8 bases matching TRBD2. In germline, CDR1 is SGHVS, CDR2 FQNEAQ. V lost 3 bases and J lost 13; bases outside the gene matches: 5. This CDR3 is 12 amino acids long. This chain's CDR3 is CASSLHGRDQFF. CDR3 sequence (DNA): TGTGCCAGCAGCTTGCACGGGAGGGACCAGTTCTTC.

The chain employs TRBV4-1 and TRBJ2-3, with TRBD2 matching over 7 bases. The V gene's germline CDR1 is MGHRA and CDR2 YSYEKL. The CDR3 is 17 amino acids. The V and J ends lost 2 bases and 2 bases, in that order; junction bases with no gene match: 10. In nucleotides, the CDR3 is TGCGCCAGCAGCCAACAAGCCCTAGCGGTAAACACAGATACGCAGTATTTT. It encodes CASSQQALAVNTDTQYF.

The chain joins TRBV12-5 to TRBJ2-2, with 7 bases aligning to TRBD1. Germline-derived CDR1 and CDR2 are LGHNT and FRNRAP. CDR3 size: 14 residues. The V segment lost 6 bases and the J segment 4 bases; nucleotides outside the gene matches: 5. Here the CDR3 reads CASGRQGSTGELFF. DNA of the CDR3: TGTGCTAGTGGGAGACAGGGAAGCACCGGGGAGCTGTTTTTT.

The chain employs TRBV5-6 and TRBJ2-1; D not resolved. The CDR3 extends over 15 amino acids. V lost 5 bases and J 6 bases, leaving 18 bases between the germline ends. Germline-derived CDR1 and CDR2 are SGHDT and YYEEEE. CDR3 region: CASSNFAVGINEQFF. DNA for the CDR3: TGTGCCAGCAGTAATTTCGCGGTGGGAATCAATGAGCAGTTCTTC.

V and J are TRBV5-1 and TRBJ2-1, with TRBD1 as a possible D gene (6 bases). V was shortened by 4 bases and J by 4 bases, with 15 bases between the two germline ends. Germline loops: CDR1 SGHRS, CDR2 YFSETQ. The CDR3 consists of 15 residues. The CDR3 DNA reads TGCGCCAGCAGCCCAGGGGCTAGCAGTTACAATGAGCAGTTCTTC. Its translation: CASSPGASSYNEQFF.

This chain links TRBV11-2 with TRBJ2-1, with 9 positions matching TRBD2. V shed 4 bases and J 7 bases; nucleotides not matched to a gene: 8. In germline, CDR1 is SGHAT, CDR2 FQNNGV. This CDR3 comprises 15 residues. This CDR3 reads CASSSPAGGKNEQFF. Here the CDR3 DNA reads TGTGCCAGCAGCTCCCCAGCGGGGGGAAAAAATGAGCAGTTCTTC.

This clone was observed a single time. Here the CDR3 DNA reads TGCGCCAGCAGCCAAGAGGTGGGAGGACCTGACTCCTACAATGAGCAGTTCTTC. Translating gives CASSQEVGGPDSYNEQFF. J is TRBJ2-1 and V is TRBV4-3; a weak D match, TRBD2 (6 bases). The CDR3 consists of 18 residues. Trimming took off 0 bases at V and 0 bases at J, with 15 bases between the two ends. Germline lookup yields CDR1 LGHNA and CDR2 YSLEER.

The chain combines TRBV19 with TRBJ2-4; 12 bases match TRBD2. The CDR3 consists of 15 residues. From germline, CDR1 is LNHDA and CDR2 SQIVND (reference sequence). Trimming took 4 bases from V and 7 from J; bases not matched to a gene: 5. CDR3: CASSTLAGGANIQYF. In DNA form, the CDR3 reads TGTGCCAGTAGTACCCTAGCGGGGGGGGCCAACATTCAGTACTTC.

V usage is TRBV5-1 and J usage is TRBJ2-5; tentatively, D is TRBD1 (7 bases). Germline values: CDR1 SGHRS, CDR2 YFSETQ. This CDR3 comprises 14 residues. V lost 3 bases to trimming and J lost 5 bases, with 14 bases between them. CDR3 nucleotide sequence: TGCGCCAGCAGCTGGTGGGCAGGGGGGGAGACCCAGTACTTC. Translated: CASSWWAGGETQYF.

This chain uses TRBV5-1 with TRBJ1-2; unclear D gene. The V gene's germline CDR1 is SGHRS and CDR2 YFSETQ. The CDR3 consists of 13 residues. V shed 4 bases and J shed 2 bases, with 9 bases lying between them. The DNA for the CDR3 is TGCGCCAGCAGCAACGACGGAAACTATGGCTACACCTTC. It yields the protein CASSNDGNYGYTF.

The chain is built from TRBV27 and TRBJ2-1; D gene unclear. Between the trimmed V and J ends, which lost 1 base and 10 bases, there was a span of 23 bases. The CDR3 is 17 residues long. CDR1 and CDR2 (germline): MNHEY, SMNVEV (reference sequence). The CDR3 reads CASSLFSVGYTEEEQFF. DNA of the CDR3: TGTGCCAGCAGTTTATTTTCAGTCGGTTACACCGAGGAGGAGCAGTTCTTC.

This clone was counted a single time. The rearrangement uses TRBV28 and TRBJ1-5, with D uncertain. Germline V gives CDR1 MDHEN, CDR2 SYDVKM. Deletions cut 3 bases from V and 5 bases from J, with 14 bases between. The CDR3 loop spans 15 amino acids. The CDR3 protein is CASSLMGGGDQPQHF. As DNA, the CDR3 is TGTGCCAGCAGTTTGATGGGCGGTGGGGATCAGCCCCAGCATTTT. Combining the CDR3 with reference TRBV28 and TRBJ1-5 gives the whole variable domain DVKVTQSSRYLVKRTGEKVFLECVQDMDHENMFWYRQDPGLGLRLIYFSYDVKMKEKGDIPEGYSVSREKKERFSLILESASTNQTSMYLCASSLMGGGDQPQHFGDGTRLSIL.

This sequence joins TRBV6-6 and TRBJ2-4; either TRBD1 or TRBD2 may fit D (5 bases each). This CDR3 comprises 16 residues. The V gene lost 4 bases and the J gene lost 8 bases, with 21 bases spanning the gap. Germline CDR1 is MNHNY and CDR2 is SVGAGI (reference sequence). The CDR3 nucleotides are TGTGCCAGCAGTTCCCCCGAGAGGTTTGGGGGTGACATTCAGTACTTC. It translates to CASSSPERFGGDIQYF.

The CDR3 region is CASSPGQGSWSQHF. For the CDR3, the DNA is TGTGCCAGCAGCCCCGGACAGGGAAGTTGGTCCCAGCATTTT. V and J are TRBV28 and TRBJ1-5, with TRBD1 matching over 8 bases. In germline, CDR1 is MDHEN, CDR2 SYDVKM. V lost 6 bases and J lost 11; bases outside the gene matches: 12. This CDR3 spans 14 amino acids. The entire variable domain, with the rest obtained from reference TRBV28 and TRBJ1-5, is as follows: DVKVTQSSRYLVKRTGEKVFLECVQDMDHENMFWYRQDPGLGLRLIYFSYDVKMKEKGDIPEGYSVSREKKERFSLILESASTNQTSMYLCASSPGQGSWSQHFGDGTRLSIL.